This T cell receptor beta chain was sequenced for a study of neurological immune-mediated disorders. PBMCs stored at -80 C, 2 million in total, were the source of the unsorted libraries. In TCRdb, the 5' RACE reads were re-called with MiXCR into one record per CDR3 protein. There are 55,000 to 70,000 distinct CDR3 sequences in the sample; about an eighth occur only once, and approximately 2% lies in the top ten. Study outcomes and limitations: Whereas HTLV-1-associated myelopathy showed the most TCR clonal expansion, multiple sclerosis showed the least, with levels below those of healthy controls.

This CDR3 region has 17 residues. From germline, CDR1 is LGHNA and CDR2 YNFKEQ. J gave up 7 bases and V 1 base, and 4 bases lay outside the gene matches. This clonotype was counted ten times or more. The antigen is undetermined. The rearrangement links TRBV4-2 to TRBJ2-1, with 16 bases fitting TRBD2. The receptor's source is a man between 60 and 70 years old in good health. Sequenced sample: PBMCs. In nucleotides, the CDR3 is TGTGCCAGCAGCCAAGTGGGGACTAGCGGGGGGGGTAATGAGCAGTTCTTC. Residues: CASSQVGTSGGGNEQFF.